The 26 T cell receptor beta chains below were found in one sample sequenced in a study of PD-L1 blockade in urothelial cancer. Time point meaning: pretreatment peripheral blood. Profiled with immunoSEQ multiplex PCR; TCRdb holds only in-frame clones, not every one. The table shows about 76,000 clones, with almost 90% occurring only once. The sample consisted of PBMCs, taken around atezolizumab (anti-PD-L1) treatment. All receptors derive from a man between 65 and 80 years old with urothelial cancer.

This chain links TRBV7-8 with TRBJ2-2; 7 positions agree with TRBD2. This CDR3 has 17 residues. Unmatched junction bases numbered 7, after V lost 1 base and J lost 2 bases. In germline, CDR1 is SGHVS, CDR2 FQNEAQ. CDR3 nucleotide sequence: TGTGCCAGCAGCTTAGTTGGACTAGTGGATAACACCGGGGAGCTGTTTTTT. Translating gives CASSLVGLVDNTGELFF.

The chain joins TRBV29-1 to TRBJ1-2; D not certain. Trimming pared 3 bases from V and 8 bases from J, leaving 16 bases between. Germline loops: CDR1 SQVTM, CDR2 ANQGSEA. The CDR3 contains 13 residues. The DNA for the CDR3 is TGCAGCGTTGAGGGAGGGATTGAGGGCGGCTACACCTTC. Its protein is CSVEGGIEGGYTF.

This chain links TRBV6-1 with TRBJ2-2, with TRBD1 identical over 7 bases. This CDR3 contains 15 residues. Germline V CDR1 and CDR2: MNHNS, SASEGT. V lost 6 bases to trimming and J lost 6 bases; unmatched junction nucleotides: 10. In DNA form, the CDR3 reads TGTGCCAGCAGAGGGACAGCCGTCGTCGCCGGGGAGCTGTTTTTT. Translation: CASRGTAVVAGELFF.

Only a few counts were recorded for this clone. Germline is not matched at one junction end, which may reflect a read error. The chain links TRBV28 to TRBJ2-3, with D possibly TRBD2 on 6 matching bases. Germline V gives CDR1 MDHEN, CDR2 SYDVKM. This CDR3 spans 13 amino acids. Written as DNA, the CDR3 is TGTGCCAGCAGTTTTACTAGCCCACAAAAGGAGGATTTT. Its translation is CASSFTSPQKEDF.

The genes are TRBV28 and TRBJ1-5, with D possibly matching TRBD1 (6 bases). CDR1 is MDHEN and CDR2 is SYDVKM in the germline V gene. Trimming stripped 4 bases from V and 5 bases from J, with 18 bases between. CDR3 length equals 16 residues. This CDR3 is CASSSSAGGADQPQHF. The CDR3 nucleotides are TGTGCCAGCAGTTCTAGTGCGGGGGGGGCAGATCAGCCCCAGCATTTT.

The chain has TRBV29-1 and TRBJ1-3; D not resolved. The CDR3 length is 14 residues. Germline V gene data show CDR1 as SQVTM and CDR2 as ANQGSEA. V lost 4 bases and J lost 0, with 10 bases in between. CDR3 nucleotides: TGCAGCGTTGTGTGGCAGGACTCTGGAAACACCATATATTTT. Protein: CSVVWQDSGNTIYF. The variable domain in full, completed from reference TRBV29-1 and TRBJ1-3, reads SAVISQKPSRDICQRGTSLTIQCQVDSQVTMMFWYRQQPGQSLTLIATANQGSEATYESGFVIDKFPISRPNLTFSTLTVSNMSPEDSSIYLCSVVWQDSGNTIYFGEGSWLTVV.

The rearrangement uses TRBV6-6 and TRBJ1-2; 8 positions agree with TRBD1. V dropped 8 bases and J dropped 8; count of bases not matched to a gene: 7. This CDR3 comprises 12 residues. Germline V gene data show CDR1 as MNHNY and CDR2 as SVGAGI (reference sequence). CDR3 DNA sequence: TGTGCCAGCCAGGACAGGGCTCAAGGCTACACCTTC. Translation gives CASQDRAQGYTF.

The CDR3 region has the DNA TGTGCCACCAGCAGAGATTCGATGGGGCTGGTGCAGTACTTC. It specifies CATSRDSMGLVQYF. The chain is built from TRBV15 and TRBJ2-7; a possible D gene is TRBD1 (5 bases). Germline V CDR1 and CDR2: LNHNV, YYDKDF (reference sequence). The length of the CDR3 is 14 residues. Trimming took 0 bases from V and 9 from J, leaving 15 bases between them.

This rearrangement joins TRBV7-9 to TRBJ1-5, with a tentative D call TRBD1 (6 bases). Germline-derived CDR1 and CDR2 are SEHNR and FQNEAQ (reference sequence). CDR3 length: 16 amino acids. Trimming took off 0 bases at V and 6 bases at J, with 15 bases between the two ends. In DNA form, the CDR3 reads TGTGCCAGCAGCTTAGCCGGGGTACAGGGAAGTCAGCCCCAGCATTTT. The encoded protein is CASSLAGVQGSQPQHF.

This chain links TRBV25-1 with TRBJ2-3; 12 bases align to TRBD1. Trimming took 6 bases from V and 4 from J; bases not matched to a gene: 11. The CDR3 has 17 amino acids. Germline V lookup: CDR1 MGHDK, CDR2 SYGVNS. The CDR3 DNA sequence: TGTGCCAGCAGCGCCTCCCCGGGACAGGGGGCCGCAGATACGCAGTATTTT. Encoded protein: CASSASPGQGAADTQYF.

The chain combines TRBV18 with TRBJ2-1, with 8 bases matching TRBD2. The V and J ends lost 3 bases and 2 bases, in that order; junction bases with no gene match: 6. Germline CDR1 reads KGHSH; CDR2 reads LQKENI. The CDR3 length is 16 residues. CDR3 in DNA: TGTGCCAGCTCACCGGCTAGCGGGCCCGCCTACAATGAGCAGTTCTTC. It codes for CASSPASGPAYNEQFF.

Only a few counts were recorded for this clone. The genes are TRBV2 and TRBJ2-1; D remains ambiguous. CDR3 length equals 12 residues. CDR1 SNHLY and CDR2 FYNNEI come from the germline V gene. V dropped 4 bases and J dropped 8 bases, with 9 bases sitting between them. The CDR3 nucleotides are TGTGCCAGCAGTGTACTGGGCTATGAGCAGTTCTTC. This gives the protein CASSVLGYEQFF. Looking up the rest from reference TRBV2 and TRBJ2-1 gives the full variable domain: EPEVTQTPSHQVTQMGQEVILRCVPISNHLYFYWYRQILGQKVEFLVSFYNNEISEKSEIFDDQFSVERPDGSNFTLKIRSTKLEDSAMYFCASSVLGYEQFFGPGTRLTVL.

The chain joins TRBV19 to TRBJ1-2; 7 nucleotides match TRBD1. The CDR3 is made up of 14 amino acids. The V segment lost 6 bases and the J segment 2 bases; nucleotides outside the gene matches: 6. Germline V gene data show CDR1 as LNHDA and CDR2 as SQIVND (reference sequence). The CDR3 protein is CASRGQGENYGYTF. CDR3 sequence (DNA): TGTGCCAGTAGAGGCCAGGGGGAGAACTATGGCTACACCTTC.

The CDR3 DNA follows: TGTGCCAGCAGCGTAAATCCCACAGGGTGGTCGGGAAACACCATATATTTT. Translated: CASSVNPTGWSGNTIYF. The chain recombines TRBV9 with TRBJ1-3; possibly TRBD1 for D (6 bases). Germline V CDR1 and CDR2: SGDLS, YYNGEE. The CDR3 extends over 17 amino acids. V was clipped by 1 base and J by 4 bases, with 18 bases between them.

This clone was seen only once. The J gene is TRBJ1-4, the V gene TRBV7-9; D possibly corresponds to TRBD1 (6 bases). V was cut by 5 bases and J by 4 bases, with 17 bases left in between. Germline V gene sequence: CDR1 SEHNR, CDR2 FQNEAQ (reference sequence). CDR3 size: 16 residues. The chain's CDR3 is CASSVTGQILNEKLFF. DNA for the CDR3: TGTGCCAGCAGCGTGACAGGCCAGATTCTTAATGAAAAACTGTTTTTT.

The chain is built from TRBV6-1 and TRBJ1-4; D ambiguous. The V end was cut by 2 bases, the J end by 8 bases, with 9 bases between. Germline assignment: CDR1 MNHNS and CDR2 SASEGT. The CDR3 has 13 amino acids. For the CDR3, the DNA is TGTGCCAGCAGTGAACTCGGTCGAGAAAAACTGTTTTTT. This gives the protein CASSELGREKLFF.

The chain uses TRBV11-2 and TRBJ1-1; TRBD1 matches 10 bases. Germline values: CDR1 SGHAT, CDR2 FQNNGV. V shed 7 bases, J shed 4 bases, and the junction held 6 bases outside the gene matches. The length of the CDR3 is 14 residues. The CDR3 here is CASIHRDRGTEAFF. CDR3 coding DNA: TGTGCCAGCATCCACCGGGACAGGGGCACTGAAGCTTTCTTT.

The chain couples TRBV5-3 to TRBJ1-2, with TRBD1 as a possible D gene (5 bases). TRBV5-3 is recorded as an ORF, its role being uncertain. The CDR3 has 16 residues. V was pared by 0 bases and J by 6 bases, with 18 bases between. CDR3 amino acids: CARSLGGCNVADGYTF. The CDR3, as DNA: TGTGCCAGAAGCTTGGGGGGCTGCAACGTAGCGGATGGCTACACCTTC.

V gene TRBV5-1 combines with J gene TRBJ2-2; the D is unclear. Germline CDR1 reads SGHRS; CDR2 reads YFSETQ. The CDR3 sequence is 15 residues long. Trimming stripped 5 bases from V and 0 bases from J, with 11 bases between. The CDR3 sequence: CASSPSGSNTGELFF. The CDR3 nucleotides read TGCGCCAGCAGTCCCTCGGGTTCGAACACCGGGGAGCTGTTTTTT.

This chain joins TRBV7-6 and TRBJ2-1; 11 bases agree with TRBD2. J was trimmed by 7 bases and V by 5 bases; bases with no gene match: 10. The germline V gene has CDR1 SGHVS and CDR2 FNYEAQ. CDR3 length: 16 residues. The CDR3 spells CASSLLAGGPINEQFF. The CDR3 region has the DNA TGTGCCAGCAGCCTCTTAGCGGGAGGGCCGATAAATGAGCAGTTCTTC.

The J gene is TRBJ2-1, the V gene TRBV5-1; TRBD2 matches at 10 bases. Unmatched junction bases numbered 9, after V lost 3 bases and J lost 0 bases. The CDR3 is 18 amino acids. The germline gives CDR1 SGHRS, CDR2 YFSETQ. Here the CDR3 reads CASSSTTSGISSYNEQFF. The CDR3 DNA sequence: TGCGCCAGCAGCTCGACCACTAGCGGGATAAGCTCCTACAATGAGCAGTTCTTC.

The rearrangement links TRBV5-6 to TRBJ2-2, with 10 bases fitting TRBD2. Germline loops: CDR1 SGHDT, CDR2 YYEEEE. V lost 4 bases and J lost 2; bases outside the gene matches: 5. The CDR3 sequence is 16 residues long. This CDR3 reads CASSIRTSGNTGELFF. For the CDR3, the DNA is TGTGCCAGCAGCATTCGGACTAGCGGTAACACCGGGGAGCTGTTTTTT.

This clone was detected a few times. The chain employs TRBV5-1 and TRBJ1-2; 7 positions match TRBD1. The V segment lost 3 bases and the J segment 1 base; nucleotides outside the gene matches: 3. Germline assignment: CDR1 SGHRS and CDR2 YFSETQ. This CDR3 contains 14 residues. The CDR3 nucleotides are TGCGCCAGCAGCTCCGACAGGGTTAACTATGGCTACACCTTC. Encoded protein: CASSSDRVNYGYTF.

This clone appeared a few times. This CDR3 reads CASSLGSVELFF. CDR3 nucleotides: TGTGCCAGCAGCTTGGGGTCGGTCGAACTGTTTTTT. V gene TRBV5-6 combines with J gene TRBJ1-4; no definite D call. The CDR3 length is 12 residues. CDR1 and CDR2 (germline): SGHDT, YYEEEE. Trimming took off 0 bases at V and 12 bases at J, with 9 bases between the two ends. Supplemented by reference TRBV5-6 and TRBJ1-4, the full variable domain reads DAGVTQSPTHLIKTRGQQVTLRCSPKSGHDTVSWYQQALGQGPQFIFQYYEEEERQRGNFPDRFSGHQFPNYSSELNVNALLLGDSALYLCASSLGSVELFFGSGTQLSVL.

This clone was seen a handful of times. This rearrangement joins TRBV10-3 to TRBJ2-1; 7 nucleotides line up with TRBD2. Per the germline V gene, CDR1 is ENHRY and CDR2 is SYGVKD. V gave up 6 bases and J gave up 4 bases; unmatched junction bases: 18. The CDR3 loop spans 18 amino acids. The CDR3 bases are TGTGCCATCAGGAATCCCCTCTCGGGCGGGAGCGGGTACAATGAGCAGTTCTTC. It translates to CAIRNPLSGGSGYNEQFF.

This clone was observed once. The chain employs TRBV2 and TRBJ1-5; 8 nucleotides agree with TRBD1. CDR1 SNHLY and CDR2 FYNNEI come from the germline V gene. V was clipped by 5 bases and J by 0 bases; unmatched bases: 6. The CDR3 loop spans 16 amino acids. The CDR3 is CASSLGQGYSNQPQHF. The CDR3 nucleotides read TGTGCCAGCAGTTTAGGACAGGGCTATAGCAATCAGCCCCAGCATTTT.